Detailed here is one T cell receptor beta chain. It has no known antigen specificity. No much larger clone is present one base from it, and per-base qualities are unavailable. The sample belongs to a study of post-analysis software for immune sequencing data (dated by TCRdb to the mid-2010s). Describing the broader study: The recorded disease courses included relapsing-remitting, secondary progressive and progressive-relapsing multiple sclerosis, and some patients had no subtype annotation. A subset of samples was prepared in parallel using single-end sample barcoding, then pooled and co-amplified after Illumina adapter ligation. The patient repertoires were set against ten to eleven previously published healthy control repertoires from donors whose ages ranged from roughly 6 to 27 years. General findings and caveats noted by the study authors: Strong co-clustering of samples prepared in the same batch was shown by direct clustering with F measure, prompting a batch-effect correction. Patients showed significantly higher frequencies than controls for a handful of TRBV segments, among them TRBV5-6, TRBV5-1 and TRBV20-1. Normalized Chao1 diversity was significantly lower in multiple sclerosis patients than controls, suggesting substantial peripheral T-cell clonal expansion. The control group was slightly older than the multiple sclerosis patient group.

The CDR3 holds 13 amino acids from the cysteine to the phenylalanine. Of the read, only the CDR3 DNA is kept; its 39 bases are in frame from base 1. The germline V gene provides CDR1 MDHEN and CDR2 SYDVKM. V and J are truncated by 6 bases and 7 bases respectively, leaving an intervening sequence of 15 bases. TCR beta repertoires were profiled from peripheral blood of roughly 13 young patients with multiple sclerosis to demonstrate the VDJtools post-analysis software. The multiple sclerosis patients were children and adolescents ranging in age from 6 to 15 years. Libraries came from PCR. TCRdb shows the sequencer as Illumina HiSeq 2500. To reduce PCR and sequencing biases, unique molecular identifiers were incorporated into the TCR beta cDNA libraries. Every 1 to 10 million input T cells yielded approximately 500,000 cDNA molecules, meaning each molecule approximated one T cell. The patient libraries were prepared and sequenced using the same protocol as the earlier healthy control dataset. Within a given batch, samples were prepared together, multiplexed and sequenced on the same HiSeq lane. The original methods were these. MIGEC handled the raw barcoded reads, throwing out single-read molecular identifier groups before consensus assembly and CDR3 extraction. VDJtools was used for post-analysis of the clonotype tables, and diversity was normalized by down-sampling every dataset to the size of the smallest sample. To correct batch-related cross-sample contamination, repertoire overlap clustering matched CDR3 amino acid sequences but not nucleotide sequences. The raw public data were reprocessed by TCRdb itself: fastp quality trimming at Q25, MiXCR clonotype calling, in-frame beta chains only. Every entry covers one CDR3 protein and lists the most common genes and DNA from its rows. None of the V and J calls come from the authors' own analysis; TCRdb made them. The sample includes about 770,000 distinct CDR3 sequences, with roughly 46% observed a single time. The top ten constitute roughly 4.5% of the sample.

The sample consisted of blood. The sequence was obtained from a girl aged 5-17 years with multiple sclerosis. This sequence uses TRBV28 and TRBJ1-2, with a tentative D gene TRBD1 over 6 matching bases. DNA sequence: TGTGCCAGCAGCTACTACCGGGACATTGGCTACACCTTC. It codes for CASSYYRDIGYTF.